This T cell receptor beta chain was sequenced during a study of shared clonotypes between healthy human individuals. Per the germline V gene, CDR1 is SQVTM and CDR2 is ANQGSEA. The CDR3 spans 15 residues. V dropped 4 bases and J dropped 0 bases, with 15 bases sitting between them. As concerns this clone: Other DNA sequences in the sample encode the same CDR3.

Template for every sorted-subset replicate PCR totaled 200 to 250 ng DNA, tens of thousands of T cell genomes. Assay: immunoSEQ multiplex PCR; the TCRdb copy retains only in-frame clones and omits some. The sample includes 230,000 or so clones, 50% to 80% seen only once; the top ten take around 10%. Sequencing was carried out using memory CD4+ T cells sorted from blood. Subset specified: CD45RA-negative fraction. This chain connects TRBV29-1 to TRBJ1-1; D possibly corresponds to TRBD1 (5 bases). The sequence came from a man in his thirties or forties in good health. CDR3 sequence (DNA): TGCAGCGTTGGGCCTGGGTGGGGGATGAACACTGAAGCTTTCTTT. Residues: CSVGPGWGMNTEAFF.